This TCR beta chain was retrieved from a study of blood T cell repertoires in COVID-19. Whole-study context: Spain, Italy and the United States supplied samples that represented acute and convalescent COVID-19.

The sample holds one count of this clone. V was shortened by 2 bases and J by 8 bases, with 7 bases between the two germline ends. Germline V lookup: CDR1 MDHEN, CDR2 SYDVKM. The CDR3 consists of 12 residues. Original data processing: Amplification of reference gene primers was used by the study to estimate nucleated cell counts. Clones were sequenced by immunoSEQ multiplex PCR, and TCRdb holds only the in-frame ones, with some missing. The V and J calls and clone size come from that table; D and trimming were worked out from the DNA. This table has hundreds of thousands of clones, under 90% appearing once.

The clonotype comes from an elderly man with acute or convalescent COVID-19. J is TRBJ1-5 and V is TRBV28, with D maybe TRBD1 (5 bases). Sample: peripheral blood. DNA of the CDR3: TGTGCCAGCAGTTTACAGGGCAAGCCCCAGCATTTT. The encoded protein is CASSLQGKPQHF.